The T cell receptor (beta chain) under discussion was sequenced for a study of regulatory T cells in long-lasting Graves disease. CDR3-region Arm-PCR and iRepertoire HTBI primers produced the TCR beta libraries. A single record per CDR3 protein comes from TCRdb applying MiXCR to the multiplex PCR reads. The sample contains around 420,000 distinct CDR3 sequences, approximately 16% of which appear only once. The time point here: newly diagnosed GD, antithyroid drugs for less than 3 months. Extracted PBMC RNA gave rise to the TCR library. Criteria from the American Thyroid Association guidelines were applied to diagnose Graves' disease. CDR1 is LGHDT, CDR2 YNNKEL, per germline (reference sequence). Trimming took off 0 bases at V and 0 bases at J, with 12 bases between the two ends. This CDR3 spans 17 amino acids. The sample was also linked to a second study, of T cells in Graves' hyperthyroidism and ophthalmopathy.

The TCR comes from a woman in her thirties or forties with Graves disease. Sequenced here: peripheral blood mononuclear cells (PBMCs), sampled at new diagnosis, from a patient treated with antithyroid drugs. The chain recombines TRBV3-1 with TRBJ2-1, with D possibly called TRBD1 or TRBD2 (5 bases each). The CDR3 DNA follows: TGTGCCAGCAGCCAAGATTCTGAGGGGAGCTCCTACAATGAGCAGTTCTTC. Its translation: CASSQDSEGSSYNEQFF.